A single TCR beta chain is shown here with its context. The target antigen is unknown. In germline, CDR1 is LGHNT, CDR2 FRNRAP. With V trimmed by 7 bases and J by 11 bases, 10 bases remained unmatched. The CDR3 length is 14 residues. RNA, once extracted, was reverse transcribed into cDNA for use as the sequencing template. The table came from immunoSEQ multiplex PCR; TCRdb's copy has only in-frame clones and leaves some out. The data show some 170,000 clones, with less than 75% seen just once and about 10% held by the top ten. This sample is drawn from a study of CD8+ T cells in alopecia areata. Study-wide results and limits: Clonality was higher in lesional than normal scalp, especially in alopecia totalis/universalis.

The clonotype was recovered from a human donor with alopecia areata. The gene calls are TRBV12-5 and TRBJ2-2; 10 bases are shared with TRBD1. Specimen: CD8+ T cells sorted from blood, collected at week 0. The DNA for the CDR3 is TGTGCTAGTGATGATGACAGGGGGCTAAACGAGCTGTTTTTT. Amino acid sequence: CASDDDRGLNELFF.